These 21 T cell receptor beta chains were all obtained from the same sample, sequenced in a study of Ad26.COV2.S vaccination and SARS-CoV-2 variants (dated by TCRdb to 2020 to 2022). The sample's treatment or condition label is to be understood as: some 19 received Ad26.COV2.S at low or high dose, single or two shots; a few received placebo; per-sample allocation not given. Repertoires of vaccine and placebo recipients were sequenced from samples taken on day 63 after the first injection. Libraries were constructed by the immunoSEQ multiplex PCR assay. This is the immuneACCESS table as TCRdb keeps it, with only in-frame sequences that have V and J called. A part of the clones is gone; compared with another copy, unresolved V genes explain less than half, and the rest is unexplained. For this sample the table gives 400,000 to 500,000 clones, of which around nine tenths were detected only once. The ten largest clones capture around 3.6% of the sample.

Sequenced here: peripheral blood, sampled in a trial of Ad26.COV2.S vaccine versus placebo. The receptors were gathered from a person aged 18-65 years who received the Ad26.COV2.S COVID-19 vaccine or a placebo.

The J gene is TRBJ2-7, the V gene TRBV23-1; the D gene is possibly TRBD1 (6 bases). TRBV23-1 is designated an ORF whose function remains uncertain. V gave up 3 bases and J gave up 2 bases, with 11 bases separating them. The CDR3 covers 14 residues. In DNA, the CDR3 is TGCGCCAGCAGTCAGGGGGCCGCTGCCTACGAGCAGTACTTC. Amino acid sequence: CASSQGAAAYEQYF.

J is TRBJ2-3 and V is TRBV25-1; 8 bases fit TRBD2. Germline-derived CDR1 and CDR2 are MGHDK and SYGVNS. The V segment lost 3 bases and the J segment 4 bases; nucleotides outside the gene matches: 3. The CDR3 spans 14 residues. CDR3: CASSDGGAPDTQYF. The CDR3 bases are TGTGCCAGCAGTGACGGGGGGGCCCCAGATACGCAGTATTTT.

This sequence joins TRBV10-3 and TRBJ2-6; D is perhaps TRBD2 (5 bases). The CDR3 is 16 residues long. Germline loops: CDR1 ENHRY, CDR2 SYGVKD. Between the trimmed V and J ends, which lost 0 bases and 0 bases, there was a span of 6 bases. CDR3 protein: CAISESGSSGANVLTF. CDR3 DNA sequence: TGTGCCATCAGTGAGTCAGGGAGCTCTGGGGCCAACGTCCTGACTTTC.

This clone was detected only a few times. This chain uses TRBV12-3 or TRBV12-4 with TRBJ1-4; maybe TRBD1 (6 bases). This CDR3 is built from 13 residues. The ends were cut back, 5 bases at V and 9 bases at J, with 13 bases in the middle. The CDR3 here is CASSGTQGKKLFF. Written as DNA, the CDR3 is TGTGCCAGCAGTGGGACCCAGGGGAAAAAACTGTTTTTT.

The sample holds one count of this clone. V usage is TRBV6-5 and J usage is TRBJ2-1; 9 positions agree with TRBD1. The CDR3 sequence is 15 residues long. Trimming removed 5 bases from V and 6 bases from J; junction bases left unmatched: 8. Looked up from germline, CDR1 is MNHEY and CDR2 is SVGAGI. CDR3 residues: CASSPFRDRVNEQFF. Written as DNA, the CDR3 is TGTGCCAGCAGTCCATTTCGGGACAGGGTCAATGAGCAGTTCTTC.

The chain has TRBV6-2 or TRBV6-3 and TRBJ1-1, with 7 bases identical to TRBD1. Germline CDR1 MNHEY, CDR2 SVGEGT. The V segment lost 0 bases and the J segment 1 base; nucleotides outside the gene matches: 2. CDR3 size: 15 residues. The CDR3 coding sequence is TGTGCCAGCAGTTACTCCGGGACAGCGAACACTGAAGCTTTCTTT. Translated, it gives CASSYSGTANTEAFF.

The rearrangement joins TRBV11-3 to TRBJ2-3; a weak D match, TRBD2 (6 bases). Trimming removed 3 bases at V and 1 base at J, with 14 bases between. This CDR3 is built from 16 residues. Germline-derived CDR1 and CDR2 are SGHNT and YENEEA. The CDR3 loop is CASSLGGDGGTDTQYF. The CDR3 DNA reads as TGTGCCAGCAGCTTGGGGGGTGACGGGGGCACAGATACGCAGTATTTT.

The chain carries TRBV10-3 and TRBJ2-2; 12 nucleotides agree with TRBD2. The ends lost 5 bases at V and 1 base at J; junction bases unmatched: 2. CDR3 length equals 16 residues. The V gene's germline CDR1 is ENHRY and CDR2 SYGVKD. The CDR3 region has the DNA TGTGCCATCAGTAGGACTAGCGGGGAGAACACCGGGGAGCTGTTTTTT. It codes for CAISRTSGENTGELFF.

This clone turned up a few times. The rearrangement joins TRBV10-1 to TRBJ1-2; unclear D gene. The CDR3 has 17 amino acids. Germline-derived CDR1 and CDR2 are WNHNN and SYGVQD (reference sequence). Trimming took off 0 bases at V and 8 bases at J, with 22 bases between the two ends. The CDR3 DNA follows: TGCGCCAGCAGTGAGTCGATTAGGCCCCCCGGATACGGGGGCTACACCTTC. It encodes CASSESIRPPGYGGYTF.

The chain couples TRBV5-1 to TRBJ1-1; D is unclear. The CDR3 length is 14 residues. CDR1 and CDR2 from the germline V gene are SGHRS and YFSETQ. V gave up 0 bases and J gave up 1 base, with 7 bases separating them. The CDR3 nucleotides read TGCGCCAGCAGCTTGGCCACGACGAACACTGAAGCTTTCTTT. Translated: CASSLATTNTEAFF.

This clone was detected only once. The genes are TRBV7-9 and TRBJ2-1; D might be TRBD2 (5 bases). The CDR3 consists of 15 residues. Germline lookup yields CDR1 SEHNR and CDR2 FQNEAQ (reference sequence). Trimming removed 5 bases at V and 0 bases at J, with 11 bases between. Written as DNA, the CDR3 is TGTGCCAGCAGCGCGCCGGGGAGCTCCTACAATGAGCAGTTCTTC. Its protein is CASSAPGSSYNEQFF.

This clone was seen once. The chain carries TRBV27 and TRBJ2-5, with TRBD2 matching over 7 bases. Per germline, CDR1 MNHEY and CDR2 SMNVEV (reference sequence). V lost 4 bases and J lost 5; bases outside the gene matches: 10. This CDR3 contains 15 residues. CDR3 DNA: TGTGCCAGCAGTTGGGGAGGGGCGCCCCTGGAGACCCAGTACTTC. This gives the protein CASSWGGAPLETQYF.

V gene TRBV29-1 combines with J gene TRBJ1-2; no definite D call. This CDR3 is 14 amino acids long. From germline, CDR1 is SQVTM and CDR2 ANQGSEA. Between the trimmed V and J ends, which lost 4 bases and 4 bases, there was a span of 16 bases. The DNA of the CDR3 is TGCAGCGTTGCACAGATCCCGGCGGTCTATGGCTACACCTTC. Residues: CSVAQIPAVYGYTF.

This clone occurred once. This chain joins TRBV2 and TRBJ1-6, with TRBD1 as a possible D gene (5 bases). The CDR3 sequence is 14 residues long. V was pared by 3 bases and J by 7 bases, with 10 bases between. In germline, CDR1 is SNHLY, CDR2 FYNNEI. CDR3 in amino acids: CASSEGRVNSPLHF. The CDR3 DNA reads as TGTGCCAGCAGTGAGGGACGGGTAAATTCACCCCTCCACTTT.

The chain has TRBV28 and TRBJ1-3; 7 bases agree with TRBD1. From germline, CDR1 is MDHEN and CDR2 SYDVKM. The trim removed 4 bases at V and 0 bases at J, leaving 3 bases unmatched. This CDR3 region has 15 residues. The DNA for the CDR3 is TGTGCCAGCAGTTCCGGGACAGACTCTGGAAACACCATATATTTT. It encodes CASSSGTDSGNTIYF.

The chain recombines TRBV7-2 with TRBJ2-1; TRBD1 is a possible D gene (5 bases). V shed 4 bases and J shed 0 bases, with 22 bases lying between them. Germline CDR1 and CDR2: SGHTA and FQGNSA. This CDR3 region has 19 residues. The CDR3 loop is CASSSTPPLDSSSYNEQFF. CDR3 DNA: TGTGCCAGCAGCTCAACCCCCCCCCTTGACAGTAGCTCCTACAATGAGCAGTTCTTC.

V is TRBV30 and J is TRBJ2-1, with TRBD1 identical over 9 bases. From germline, CDR1 is GTSNPN and CDR2 SVGIG (reference sequence). The ends lost 4 bases at V and 4 bases at J; junction bases unmatched: 5. This CDR3 region has 14 residues. The CDR3 is CAWTRDRAYNEQFF. CDR3 coding DNA: TGTGCCTGGACTCGGGACAGGGCATACAATGAGCAGTTCTTC.

The rearrangement uses TRBV18 and TRBJ2-1; 8 bases match TRBD2. Germline trimming cut 3 bases from V and 6 bases from J; bases unmatched to any gene: 7. Germline V lookup: CDR1 KGHSH, CDR2 LQKENI. This CDR3 spans 15 amino acids. The CDR3 coding sequence is TGTGCCAGCTCACCCGCCGCGGGGGGAGGCAATGAGCAGTTCTTC. Translating gives CASSPAAGGGNEQFF.

The chain carries TRBV12-5 and TRBJ2-2, with TRBD1 matching over 8 bases. The CDR3 spans 15 residues. J was trimmed by 4 bases and V by 7 bases; bases with no gene match: 8. Germline V gene lookup returns CDR1 LGHNT and CDR2 FRNRAP. This chain's CDR3 is CASATGQGATGELFF. CDR3 in DNA: TGTGCTAGTGCCACTGGACAGGGAGCCACCGGGGAGCTGTTTTTT. The full variable domain, completed using reference TRBV12-5 and TRBJ2-2, is DARVTQTPRHKVTEMGQEVTMRCQPILGHNTVFWYRQTMMQGLELLAYFRNRAPLDDSGMPKDRFSAEMPDATLATLKIQPSEPRDSAVYFCASATGQGATGELFFGEGSRLTVL.

With respect to this clone: Other DNA sequences in this specimen translate into the identical CDR3. The V gene is TRBV5-6, the J gene TRBJ2-2, with D unresolved. V gave up 0 bases and J gave up 9 bases, with 6 bases separating them. This CDR3 is 12 amino acids long. Germline values: CDR1 SGHDT, CDR2 YYEEEE. This CDR3 reads CASSLVGRELFF. CDR3 nucleotides: TGTGCCAGCAGCTTGGTCGGCAGGGAGCTGTTTTTT.

This clone appeared a single time. This sequence joins TRBV5-4 and TRBJ2-5; TRBD2 agrees at 8 bases. Trimming at V came to 0 bases and at J to 3 bases, leaving 4 bases not matched to a gene. There are 15 residues in the CDR3. Germline assignment: CDR1 SGHNT and CDR2 YYREEE (reference sequence). CDR3 coding DNA: TGTGCCAGCAGCTTGGACGGGCGGGGGGAAGAGACCCAGTACTTC. Protein sequence: CASSLDGRGEETQYF.